These 29 T cell receptor beta chains were sequenced from one sample in a study of blood T cell repertoires in COVID-19. This table comes from immunoSEQ multiplex PCR, and its TCRdb copy is limited to in-frame clones, with some not included. The top ten clones hold over 0.95% of a sample with 60,000 to 70,000 clones, around nine tenths of them seen once. The specimen sequenced was peripheral blood. These receptor sequences come from a woman in her fifties or sixties with acute or convalescent COVID-19.

The chain is built from TRBV10-1 and TRBJ2-1, with 7 positions matching TRBD1. Unmatched junction bases numbered 1, after V lost 1 base and J lost 7 bases. CDR3 size: 13 residues. From germline, CDR1 is WNHNN and CDR2 SYGVQD (reference sequence). The CDR3 region is CASSEWDRNEQFF. As DNA, the CDR3 is TGCGCCAGCAGTGAGTGGGACAGAAATGAGCAGTTCTTC.

V and J are TRBV6-5 and TRBJ2-7; 11 bases are a match to TRBD1. V dropped 7 bases and J dropped 8; count of bases not matched to a gene: 10. Looked up from germline, CDR1 is MNHEY and CDR2 is SVGAGI. CDR3 length: 14 amino acids. CDR3 nucleotide sequence: TGTGCCAGCAATGGATCGGGACAGGGGGGGAAGCAGTACGTC. Translated, it gives CASNGSGQGGKQYV.

The rearrangement links TRBV6-5 to TRBJ1-4; 9 bases line up with TRBD1. CDR1 and CDR2 (germline): MNHEY, SVGAGI. The V gene end was trimmed by 2 bases and the J gene end by 8 bases; junction bases not matched to a gene: 6. The CDR3 is made up of 15 amino acids. The CDR3 region is CASSYGDRVDEKLFF. The CDR3 nucleotides are TGTGCCAGCAGTTACGGGGACAGGGTGGACGAAAAACTGTTTTTT.

Comments on this clone: One end of the junction is discordant with germline, which a read error may explain. The chain uses TRBV9 and TRBJ2-1; D not certain. Germline V gene sequence: CDR1 SGDLS, CDR2 YYNGEE. The CDR3 is 14 amino acids. In DNA form, the CDR3 reads TGTGCCAGCAGCTCCGAGTCGACCCCTGGAGATAGGATCTTC. This encodes CASSSESTPGDRIF.

V gene TRBV5-5 combines with J gene TRBJ1-2; D is unresolved. CDR3 size: 15 residues. Germline CDR1 and CDR2: SGHKS and YYEKEE (reference sequence). V lost 0 bases, J lost 4 bases, and 13 bases lay in between. The DNA of the CDR3 is TGTGCCAGCAGCTTGGTGGGAGGGTCCGGCTATGGCTACACCTTC. This gives the protein CASSLVGGSGYGYTF.

This clone was counted a few times. The rearrangement links TRBV6-2 or TRBV6-3 to TRBJ1-3; D ambiguous. This CDR3 has 16 amino acids. Trimming pared 2 bases from V and 1 base from J, leaving 12 bases between. In germline, CDR1 is MNHEY, CDR2 SVGEGT. The CDR3 protein is CASSYGQAASGNTIYF. In DNA, the CDR3 is TGTGCCAGCAGTTACGGGCAGGCAGCATCTGGAAACACCATATATTTT.

The rearrangement uses TRBV7-9 and TRBJ1-2; TRBD1 might be the D (5 bases). Germline loops: CDR1 SEHNR, CDR2 FQNEAQ (reference sequence). This CDR3 is 14 amino acids long. Trimming pared 5 bases from V and 2 bases from J, leaving 12 bases between. This CDR3 reads CASSPGGGNYGYTF. CDR3 DNA sequence: TGTGCCAGCAGCCCCGGGGGGGGGAACTATGGCTACACCTTC.

The rearrangement uses TRBV7-2 and TRBJ1-5; TRBD1 might be the D (5 bases). The CDR3 has 15 residues. Trimming took off 5 bases at V and 4 bases at J, with 15 bases between the two ends. Germline-derived CDR1 and CDR2 are SGHTA and FQGNSA. The CDR3 coding sequence is TGTGCCAGCAGCCCTAGGGCAGGGAGGAATCAGCCCCAGCATTTT. This translates into CASSPRAGRNQPQHF.

The DNA of the CDR3 is TGTGCCAGCAGCTTTCGTAACCGACCGGGACAGAACACTGAAGCTTTCTTT. It is translated as CASSFRNRPGQNTEAFF. J is TRBJ1-1 and V is TRBV13; a possible D gene is TRBD1 (6 bases). V gave up 3 bases and J gave up 1 base, with 18 bases separating them. This CDR3 spans 17 amino acids. The germline V gene has CDR1 PRHDT and CDR2 FYEKMQ (reference sequence).

CDR3 loop: CASSRTGTGGFETQYF. CDR3 sequence (DNA): TGCGCCAGCAGCCGGACCGGGACAGGGGGCTTTGAGACCCAGTACTTC. V is TRBV4-1 and J is TRBJ2-5; 12 nucleotides match TRBD1. Germline loops: CDR1 MGHRA, CDR2 YSYEKL. Germline trimming cut 4 bases from V and 5 bases from J; bases unmatched to any gene: 8. The CDR3 covers 16 residues.

V and J are TRBV19 and TRBJ2-1; no clear D. The CDR3 has 16 residues. V was shortened by 5 bases and J by 6 bases, with 20 bases between the two germline ends. The germline V gene has CDR1 LNHDA and CDR2 SQIVND (reference sequence). The CDR3 DNA reads as TGTGCCAGTAGTCCACTACCACGCTCCGGCCCCAATGAGCAGTTCTTC. Its protein product is CASSPLPRSGPNEQFF.

The chain combines TRBV6-1 with TRBJ1-1; D not certain. Germline CDR1 MNHNS, CDR2 SASEGT. The CDR3 is 15 amino acids. V lost 2 bases to trimming and J lost 4 bases, with 14 bases between them. CDR3 region: CASSEMQAIGTEAFF. The CDR3 region has the DNA TGTGCCAGCAGTGAAATGCAGGCTATCGGCACTGAAGCTTTCTTT.

The chain employs TRBV19 and TRBJ1-5; D is possibly TRBD1 (5 bases). Germline CDR1 reads LNHDA; CDR2 reads SQIVND (reference sequence). The V end was cut by 7 bases, the J end by 0 bases, with 13 bases between. This CDR3 contains 15 residues. The CDR3 sequence is CASTDGGDSNQPQHF. The CDR3, as DNA: TGTGCCAGTACCGATGGGGGGGATAGCAATCAGCCCCAGCATTTT.

CDR3 loop: CASSRQGGAEAFF. The CDR3 nucleotides are TGTGCCAGCAGCAGACAGGGCGGAGCTGAAGCTTTCTTT. This chain links TRBV3-1 (or the pseudogene TRBV3-2) with TRBJ1-1, with 7 bases aligning to TRBD1. The CDR3 totals 13 residues. Germline CDR1 LGHDT, CDR2 YNNKEL (reference sequence). The J segment lost 6 bases and the V segment lost 5 bases, leaving 6 bases of the junction unmatched.

V is TRBV25-1 and J is TRBJ1-2; D possibly corresponds to TRBD1 (6 bases). CDR3 length: 13 residues. V lost 4 bases and J lost 7, with 13 bases in between. Per germline, CDR1 MGHDK and CDR2 SYGVNS. The CDR3 DNA reads TGTGCCAGCAGTGTGCGCGGACAGTTTGGCTACACCTTC. Translation gives CASSVRGQFGYTF.

This chain uses TRBV5-1 with TRBJ1-4, with D perhaps TRBD1 (5 bases). Trimming cost V 0 bases and J 5 bases, with 8 bases left between them. Germline values: CDR1 SGHRS, CDR2 YFSETQ. The CDR3 has 14 amino acids. CDR3 residues: CASSLEAGNEKLFF. The CDR3 DNA reads TGCGCCAGCAGCTTGGAGGCAGGGAATGAAAAACTGTTTTTT.

V and J are TRBV19 and TRBJ1-5; D might be TRBD1 (5 bases). Trimming pared 10 bases from V and 5 bases from J, leaving 18 bases between. The CDR3 covers 14 residues. Germline V gene data show CDR1 as LNHDA and CDR2 as SQIVND (reference sequence). The CDR3 coding sequence is TGTGCCACCAATCCGGACACTGCCTATCAGCCCCAGCATTTT. Amino acid sequence: CATNPDTAYQPQHF.

The chain has TRBV5-1 and TRBJ2-1; a weak D match, TRBD2 (6 bases). V lost 1 base and J 0 bases, leaving 8 bases between the germline ends. Germline V CDR1 and CDR2: SGHRS, YFSETQ. The CDR3 is made up of 15 amino acids. The CDR3 DNA sequence: TGCGCCAGCAGCTTGTTGGGGGGCTCCTACAATGAGCAGTTCTTC. This sequence encodes CASSLLGGSYNEQFF.

This clone was observed a single time. The chain uses TRBV28 and TRBJ1-2; TRBD1 is a possible D gene (5 bases). Germline CDR1 reads MDHEN; CDR2 reads SYDVKM. Trimming left V 5 bases short and J 1 base short, with 14 bases between. CDR3 size: 15 residues. The CDR3 DNA sequence: TGTGCCAGCAGTGGGGTCGGGCAGGGTAACTATGGCTACACCTTC. Translated: CASSGVGQGNYGYTF.

V is TRBV9 and J is TRBJ1-1; the D gene is possibly TRBD1 (5 bases). The CDR3 consists of 14 residues. Germline V CDR1 and CDR2: SGDLS, YYNGEE. V was cut by 0 bases and J by 3 bases, with 9 bases left in between. The CDR3 loop reads CASSVEGSDTEAFF. As DNA, the CDR3 is TGTGCCAGCAGCGTAGAGGGGTCCGACACTGAAGCTTTCTTT.

This clone was counted only a few times. The same CDR3 can be traced to other DNA sequences in this sample. The V gene is TRBV19, the J gene TRBJ2-2; 9 positions agree with TRBD1. The junction had 5 bases not matched to a gene; V was cut back by 6 bases and J by 3 bases. CDR1 and CDR2 from the germline V gene are LNHDA and SQIVND (reference sequence). The CDR3 consists of 15 residues. The CDR3 loop is CASRHRDRDTGELFF. For the CDR3, the DNA is TGTGCCAGTAGACACCGGGACAGGGACACCGGGGAGCTGTTTTTT.

This sequence joins TRBV7-2 and TRBJ2-2; D might be TRBD2 (5 bases). Germline assignment: CDR1 SGHTA and CDR2 FQGNSA. Trimming removed 5 bases at V and 1 base at J, with 11 bases between. This CDR3 has 15 residues. CDR3 DNA sequence: TGTGCCAGCAGCGGCAACCGGGGGAACACCGGGGAGCTGTTTTTT. Residues: CASSGNRGNTGELFF.

The J gene is TRBJ1-3, the V gene TRBV5-6, with D hard to call. V was cut by 0 bases and J by 4 bases, with 5 bases left in between. Per germline, CDR1 SGHDT and CDR2 YYEEEE. The CDR3 loop spans 13 amino acids. CDR3 in DNA: TGTGCCAGCAGCTTGGGGCAGGGAAACACCATATATTTT. Translating it yields CASSLGQGNTIYF.

The chain recombines TRBV7-2 with TRBJ2-1, with 8 bases that match TRBD2. The CDR3 has 14 amino acids. Germline V gives CDR1 SGHTA, CDR2 FQGNSA. V dropped 6 bases and J dropped 6; count of bases not matched to a gene: 7. The CDR3 nucleotides read TGTGCCAGCAGGTCGGGAGGGGCCCGCAATGAGCAGTTCTTC. Its translation: CASRSGGARNEQFF.

The chain uses TRBV2 and TRBJ2-1, with TRBD2 matching over 11 bases. Trimming cost V 3 bases and J 6 bases; bases outside gene matches: 10. The CDR3 runs to 17 residues. Germline V gives CDR1 SNHLY, CDR2 FYNNEI. The CDR3 bases are TGTGCCAGCAGTGATCCCGGGACTAGCGGAGGGGTCAATGAGCAGTTCTTC. Residues: CASSDPGTSGGVNEQFF.

The DNA of the CDR3 is TGTGCCAGTAGTATAGTGGGTCGGGCTACCGGGGAGTTCTTC. Translating gives CASSIVGRATGEFF. The chain couples TRBV19 to TRBJ2-1; the D gene is possibly TRBD2 (5 bases). With 1 base removed from V and 14 bases from J, the gap between germline ends came to 18 bases. The CDR3 spans 14 residues. Germline lookup yields CDR1 LNHDA and CDR2 SQIVND (reference sequence).

The V call is TRBV10-3, the J call TRBJ2-7, with 7 bases matching TRBD1. Germline CDR1 and CDR2: ENHRY and SYGVKD. V lost 0 bases to trimming and J lost 1 base; unmatched junction nucleotides: 6. The CDR3 runs to 16 residues. CDR3 DNA: TGTGCCATCAGTGAGTCAGAGGGGGCTAATTCCTACGAGCAGTACGTC. Translated: CAISESEGANSYEQYV.

In this sample, this clone turned up once. The chain has TRBV5-1 and TRBJ1-2; 10 nucleotides line up with TRBD1. CDR3 size: 14 residues. V was pared by 3 bases and J by 3 bases, with 2 bases of the junction left unmatched. Looked up from germline, CDR1 is SGHRS and CDR2 is YFSETQ. The CDR3: CASSWTGGDYGYTF. Here the CDR3 DNA reads TGCGCCAGCAGCTGGACAGGGGGTGACTATGGCTACACCTTC.

The CDR3: CASSYEWGRRTEAFF. CDR3 sequence (DNA): TGTGCCAGCAGTTACGAATGGGGGCGGCGGACTGAAGCTTTCTTT. The chain joins TRBV6-5 to TRBJ1-1; maybe TRBD1 (6 bases). CDR3 length equals 15 residues. Germline V lookup: CDR1 MNHEY, CDR2 SVGAGI. Trimming took 2 bases from V and 5 from J, leaving 15 bases between them.